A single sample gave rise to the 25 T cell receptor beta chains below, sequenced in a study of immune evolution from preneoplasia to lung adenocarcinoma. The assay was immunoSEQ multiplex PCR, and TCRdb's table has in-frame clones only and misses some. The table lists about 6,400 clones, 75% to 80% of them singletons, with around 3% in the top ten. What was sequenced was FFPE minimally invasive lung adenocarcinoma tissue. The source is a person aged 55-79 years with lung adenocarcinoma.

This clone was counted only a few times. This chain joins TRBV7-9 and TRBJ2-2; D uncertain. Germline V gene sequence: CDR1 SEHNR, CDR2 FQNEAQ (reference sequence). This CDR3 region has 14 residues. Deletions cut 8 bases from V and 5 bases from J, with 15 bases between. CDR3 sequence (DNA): TGTGCCAGCCGAGGACCCCTCTTAACCGGGGAGCTGTTTTTT. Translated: CASRGPLLTGELFF.

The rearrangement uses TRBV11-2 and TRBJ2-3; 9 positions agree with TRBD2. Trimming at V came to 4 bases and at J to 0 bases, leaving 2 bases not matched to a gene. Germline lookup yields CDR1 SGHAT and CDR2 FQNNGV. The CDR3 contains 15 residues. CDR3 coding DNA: TGTGCCAGCAGCTCCCTAGCGGGGAGCACAGATACGCAGTATTTT. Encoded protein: CASSSLAGSTDTQYF.

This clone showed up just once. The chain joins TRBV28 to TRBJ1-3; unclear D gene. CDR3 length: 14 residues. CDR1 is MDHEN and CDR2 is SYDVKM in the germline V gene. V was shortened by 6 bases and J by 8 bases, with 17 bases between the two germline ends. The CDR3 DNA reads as TGTGCCAGCAGCCCCCCACGGCTTCGAGACACCATATATTTT. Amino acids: CASSPPRLRDTIYF.

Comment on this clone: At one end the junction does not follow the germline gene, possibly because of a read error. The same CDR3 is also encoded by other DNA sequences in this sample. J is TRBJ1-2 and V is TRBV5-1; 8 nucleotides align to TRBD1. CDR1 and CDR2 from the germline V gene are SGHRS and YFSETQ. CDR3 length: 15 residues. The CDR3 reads CASSRPGQELYGYTF. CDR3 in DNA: TGCGCCAGCAGCCGACCGGGACAGGAGCTCTATGGTTACACCTTC. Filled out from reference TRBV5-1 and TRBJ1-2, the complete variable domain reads KAGVTQTPRYLIKTRGQQVTLSCSPISGHRSVSWYQQTPGQGLQFLFEYFSETQRNKGNFPGRFSGRQFSNSRSEMNVSTLELGDSALYLCASSRPGQELYGYTFGSGTRLTVV.

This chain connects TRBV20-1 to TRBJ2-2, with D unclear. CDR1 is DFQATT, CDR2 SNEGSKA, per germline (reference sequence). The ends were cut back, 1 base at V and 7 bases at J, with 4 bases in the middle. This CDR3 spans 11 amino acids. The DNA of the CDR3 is TGCAGTGCTAGAGTGGTCGGGGAGCTGTTTTTT. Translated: CSARVVGELFF.

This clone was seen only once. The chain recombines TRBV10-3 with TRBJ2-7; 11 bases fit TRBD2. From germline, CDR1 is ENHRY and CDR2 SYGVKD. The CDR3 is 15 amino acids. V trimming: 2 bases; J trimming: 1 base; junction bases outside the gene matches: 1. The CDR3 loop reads CAISEGTSGSYEQYF. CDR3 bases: TGTGCCATCAGTGAGGGGACTAGCGGTTCCTACGAGCAGTACTTC.

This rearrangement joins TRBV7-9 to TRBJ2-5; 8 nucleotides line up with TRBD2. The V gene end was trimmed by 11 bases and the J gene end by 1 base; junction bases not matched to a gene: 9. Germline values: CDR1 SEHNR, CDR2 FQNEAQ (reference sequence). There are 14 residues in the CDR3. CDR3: CAASREGSQETQYF. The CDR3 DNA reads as TGTGCCGCTTCCCGGGAGGGATCCCAAGAGACCCAGTACTTC.

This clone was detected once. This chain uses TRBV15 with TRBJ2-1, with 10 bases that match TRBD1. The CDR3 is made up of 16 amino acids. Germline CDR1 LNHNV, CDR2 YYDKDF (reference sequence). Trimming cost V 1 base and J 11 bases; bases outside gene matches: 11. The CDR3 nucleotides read TGTGCCACCAGCAGAGCTCGAGGACAGGGGGTGTATCAGCAGTTCTTC. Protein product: CATSRARGQGVYQQFF.

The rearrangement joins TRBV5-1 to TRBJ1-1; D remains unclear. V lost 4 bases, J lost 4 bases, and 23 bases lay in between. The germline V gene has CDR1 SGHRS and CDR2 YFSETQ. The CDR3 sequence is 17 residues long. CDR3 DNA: TGCGCCAGCAGCCCCGAGGGTGTTAGCAGGTCGAGCACTGAAGCTTTCTTT. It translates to CASSPEGVSRSSTEAFF.

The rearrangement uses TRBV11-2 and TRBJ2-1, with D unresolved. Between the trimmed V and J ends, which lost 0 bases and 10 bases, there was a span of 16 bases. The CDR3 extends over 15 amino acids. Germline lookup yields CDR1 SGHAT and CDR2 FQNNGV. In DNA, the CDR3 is TGTGCCAGCAGCTTAGAAGGCGGAGCCCCTAGGGAGCAGTTCTTC. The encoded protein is CASSLEGGAPREQFF.

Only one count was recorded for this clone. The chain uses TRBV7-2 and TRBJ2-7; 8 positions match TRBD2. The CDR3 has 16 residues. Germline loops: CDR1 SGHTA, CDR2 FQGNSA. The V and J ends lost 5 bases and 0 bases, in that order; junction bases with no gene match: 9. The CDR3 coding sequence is TGTGCCAGCAGCCTAGAAGGGACTAGGAGCTCCTACGAGCAGTACTTC. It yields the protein CASSLEGTRSSYEQYF.

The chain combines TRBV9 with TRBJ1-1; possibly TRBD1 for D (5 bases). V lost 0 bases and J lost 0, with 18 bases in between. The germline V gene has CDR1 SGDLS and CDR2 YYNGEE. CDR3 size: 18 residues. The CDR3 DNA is TGTGCCAGCAGCGTAGCTAACAGGTTCGGGGGTATGAACACTGAAGCTTTCTTT. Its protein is CASSVANRFGGMNTEAFF.

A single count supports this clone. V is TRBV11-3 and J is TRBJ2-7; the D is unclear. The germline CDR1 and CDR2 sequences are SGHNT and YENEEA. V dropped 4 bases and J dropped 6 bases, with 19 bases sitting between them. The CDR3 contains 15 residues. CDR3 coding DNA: TGTGCCAGCAGCTCCCACCAATGGGCTTCTCGCGAGCAGTACTTC. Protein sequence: CASSSHQWASREQYF. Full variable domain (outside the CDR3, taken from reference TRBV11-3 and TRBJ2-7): EAGVVQSPRYKIIEKKQPVAFWCNPISGHNTLYWYLQNLGQGPELLIRYENEEAVDDSQLPKDRFSAERLKGVDSTLKIQPAELGDSAVYLCASSSHQWASREQYFGPGTRLTVT.

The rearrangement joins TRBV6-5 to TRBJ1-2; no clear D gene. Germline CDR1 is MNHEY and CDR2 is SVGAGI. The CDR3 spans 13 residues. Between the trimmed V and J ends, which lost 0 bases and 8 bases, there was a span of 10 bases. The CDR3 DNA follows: TGTGCCAGCAGTTACTCGGGGTATGGAGGCTACACCTTC. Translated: CASSYSGYGGYTF.

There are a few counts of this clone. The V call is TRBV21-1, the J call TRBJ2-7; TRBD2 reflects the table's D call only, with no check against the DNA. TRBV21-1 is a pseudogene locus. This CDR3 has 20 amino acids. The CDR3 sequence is CASSKPKGSSTTGSSYEQYF. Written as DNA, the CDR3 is TGTGCCAGCAGCAAACCAAAAGGGTCTTCAACTACGGGAAGCTCCTACGAGCAGTACTTC.

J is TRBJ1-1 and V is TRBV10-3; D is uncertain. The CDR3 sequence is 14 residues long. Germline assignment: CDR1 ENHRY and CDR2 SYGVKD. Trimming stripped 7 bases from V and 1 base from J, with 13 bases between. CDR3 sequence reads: CAIKAFEPNTEAFF. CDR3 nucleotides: TGTGCCATCAAGGCATTCGAACCGAACACTGAAGCTTTCTTT.

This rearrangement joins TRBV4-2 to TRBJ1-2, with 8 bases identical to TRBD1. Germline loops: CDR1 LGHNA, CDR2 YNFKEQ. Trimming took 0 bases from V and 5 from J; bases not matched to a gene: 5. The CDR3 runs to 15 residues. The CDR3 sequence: CASSQDVQGAYGYTF. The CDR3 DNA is TGTGCCAGCAGCCAAGATGTTCAGGGGGCGTATGGCTACACCTTC.

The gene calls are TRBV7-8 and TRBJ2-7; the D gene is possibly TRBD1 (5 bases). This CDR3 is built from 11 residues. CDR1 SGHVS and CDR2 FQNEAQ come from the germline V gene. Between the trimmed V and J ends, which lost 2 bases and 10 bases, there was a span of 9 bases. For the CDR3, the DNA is TGTGCCAGCAGCTTAAGTGACAGCCAGTACTTC. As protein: CASSLSDSQYF.

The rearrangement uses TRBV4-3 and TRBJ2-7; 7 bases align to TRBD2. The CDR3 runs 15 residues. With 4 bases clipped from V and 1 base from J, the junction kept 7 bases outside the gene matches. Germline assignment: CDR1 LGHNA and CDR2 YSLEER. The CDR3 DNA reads TGCGCCAGCAGCCCAGGGACTAACGGGTCCTACGAGCAGTACTTC. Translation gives CASSPGTNGSYEQYF.

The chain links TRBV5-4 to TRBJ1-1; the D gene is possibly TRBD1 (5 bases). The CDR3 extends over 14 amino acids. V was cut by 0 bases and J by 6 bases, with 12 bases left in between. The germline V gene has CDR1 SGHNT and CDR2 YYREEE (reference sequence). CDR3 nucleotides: TGTGCCAGCAGCTTGGGGCAGGGTTTTGCTGAAGCTTTCTTT. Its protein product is CASSLGQGFAEAFF.

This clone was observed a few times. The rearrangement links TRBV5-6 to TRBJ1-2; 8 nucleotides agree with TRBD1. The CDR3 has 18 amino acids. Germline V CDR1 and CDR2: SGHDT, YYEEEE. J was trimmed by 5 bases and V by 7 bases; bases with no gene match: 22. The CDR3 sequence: CASRGPGTGLQKIYGYTF. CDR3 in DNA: TGTGCCAGCCGTGGACCCGGGACAGGCCTTCAGAAGATTTATGGCTACACCTTC.

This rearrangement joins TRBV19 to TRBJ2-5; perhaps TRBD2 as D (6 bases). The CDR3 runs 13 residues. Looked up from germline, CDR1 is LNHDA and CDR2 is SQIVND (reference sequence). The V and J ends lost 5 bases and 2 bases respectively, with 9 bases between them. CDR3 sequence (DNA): TGTGCCAGTAGTTGGACTACACAAGAGACCCAGTACTTC. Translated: CASSWTTQETQYF. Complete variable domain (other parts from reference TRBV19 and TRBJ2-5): DGGITQSPKYLFRKEGQNVTLSCEQNLNHDAMYWYRQDPGQGLRLIYYSQIVNDFQKGDIAEGYSVSREKKESFPLTVTSAQKNPTAFYLCASSWTTQETQYFGPGTRLLVL.

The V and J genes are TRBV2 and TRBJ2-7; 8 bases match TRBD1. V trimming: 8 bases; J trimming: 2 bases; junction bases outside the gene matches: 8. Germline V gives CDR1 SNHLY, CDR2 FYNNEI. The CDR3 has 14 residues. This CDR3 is CASWDRTVPYEQYF. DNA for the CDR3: TGTGCCAGCTGGGACAGGACCGTCCCCTACGAGCAGTACTTC.

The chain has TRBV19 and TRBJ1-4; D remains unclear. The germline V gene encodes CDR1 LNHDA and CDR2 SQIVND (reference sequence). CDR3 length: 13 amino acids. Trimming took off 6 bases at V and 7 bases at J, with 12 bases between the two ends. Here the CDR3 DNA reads TGTGCCAGTAGAGATACCAGTCTTGAAAAACTGTTTTTT. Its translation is CASRDTSLEKLFF.

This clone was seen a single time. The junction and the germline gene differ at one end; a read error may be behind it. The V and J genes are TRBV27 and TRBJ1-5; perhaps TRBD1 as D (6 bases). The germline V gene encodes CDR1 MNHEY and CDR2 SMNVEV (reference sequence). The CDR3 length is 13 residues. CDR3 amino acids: CASSLQGGQPQHF. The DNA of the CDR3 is TGTGCCAGCAGCCTGCAGGGAGGACAGCCTCAGCATTTT.